One and the same sample provided the 9 T cell receptor beta chains below, sequenced in a study of blood T cell repertoires in COVID-19. Data came from immunoSEQ multiplex PCR; TCRdb stores just in-frame clones and leaves some out. The table records 200,000 to 250,000 clones, 65% to 90% of them present only once. The source material was PBMCs or T cells enriched from blood (not recorded which). Receptors were obtained from a woman in her forties or fifties with acute COVID-19.

In nucleotides, the CDR3 is TGCGCCAGCAGCTTGAGCGGTGAAGGCGGTGGCTACACCTTC. It encodes CASSLSGEGGGYTF. V gene TRBV5-1 combines with J gene TRBJ1-2, with unresolved D. The CDR3 covers 14 residues. V lost 1 base, J lost 7 bases, and 14 bases lay in between. Germline V gene sequence: CDR1 SGHRS, CDR2 YFSETQ. Full variable domain (remainder filled in from reference TRBV5-1 and TRBJ1-2): KAGVTQTPRYLIKTRGQQVTLSCSPISGHRSVSWYQQTPGQGLQFLFEYFSETQRNKGNFPGRFSGRQFSNSRSEMNVSTLELGDSALYLCASSLSGEGGGYTFGSGTRLTVV.

The J gene is TRBJ2-6, the V gene TRBV10-2; D is unclear. There are 13 residues in the CDR3. Germline values: CDR1 WSHSY, CDR2 SAAADI. V was cut by 2 bases and J by 5 bases, with 4 bases left in between. This CDR3 reads CASSEQRANVLTF. CDR3 DNA sequence: TGCGCCAGCAGTGAGCAGAGGGCCAACGTCCTGACTTTC.

The chain employs TRBV18 and TRBJ2-5; possible D gene TRBD1, 6 bases. The CDR3 has 14 residues. V gave up 4 bases and J gave up 1 base, with 10 bases separating them. The germline gives CDR1 KGHSH, CDR2 LQKENI. In DNA form, the CDR3 reads TGTGCCAGCTCACAACAGACAGGCCAAGAGACCCAGTACTTC. Translation gives CASSQQTGQETQYF.

The V gene is TRBV28, the J gene TRBJ2-7, with 9 bases aligning to TRBD2. CDR1 and CDR2 from the germline V gene are MDHEN and SYDVKM. This CDR3 has 14 residues. Losses at the gene ends were 5 bases for V and 2 bases for J; bases not matched to a gene: 4. Here the CDR3 DNA reads TGTGCCAGCAGTGGAGCGGGAGGCGCCTACGAGCAGTACTTC. It yields the protein CASSGAGGAYEQYF.

The chain has TRBV5-1 and TRBJ2-5; 8 bases are a match to TRBD1. The CDR3 has 16 residues. Germline loops: CDR1 SGHRS, CDR2 YFSETQ. V lost 6 bases, J lost 3 bases, and 13 bases stayed unmatched. CDR3 sequence (DNA): TGCGCCAGCACCAACGGTCAGGGGGCAAGGGAAGAGACCCAGTACTTC. Protein sequence: CASTNGQGAREETQYF.

The V gene is TRBV7-2, the J gene TRBJ1-2, with a tentative D call TRBD1 (6 bases). The CDR3 is 13 residues long. Germline CDR1 and CDR2: SGHTA and FQGNSA. Trimming removed 8 bases from V and 3 bases from J, with 13 bases in between. CDR3 nucleotides: TGTGCCAGCGTACAGGGAACGGACTATGGCTACACCTTC. It encodes CASVQGTDYGYTF.

The rearrangement joins TRBV28 to TRBJ1-5, with D tentatively TRBD1 (5 bases). CDR3 length: 14 amino acids. Trimming cost V 6 bases and J 3 bases, with 12 bases left between them. Germline lookup yields CDR1 MDHEN and CDR2 SYDVKM. The CDR3 sequence: CASSREGNNQPQHF. The CDR3 nucleotides are TGTGCCAGCAGCAGGGAAGGGAACAATCAGCCCCAGCATTTT.

This rearrangement joins TRBV19 to TRBJ1-4, with D tentatively TRBD1 (6 bases). Looked up from germline, CDR1 is LNHDA and CDR2 is SQIVND (reference sequence). The CDR3 contains 16 residues. Trimming pared 3 bases from V and 0 bases from J, leaving 11 bases between. The CDR3 DNA reads TGTGCCAGTAGTATGGGGACACTAACAACTAATGAAAAACTGTTTTTT. Protein product: CASSMGTLTTNEKLFF.

This clone showed up just once. This chain uses TRBV29-1 with TRBJ2-7; no definite D call. Germline-derived CDR1 and CDR2 are SQVTM and ANQGSEA. The CDR3 is made up of 13 amino acids. Trimming pared 7 bases from V and 0 bases from J, leaving 13 bases between. DNA for the CDR3: TGCAGCGGCTACCTACCTAACTCCTACGAGCAGTACTTC. Its translation: CSGYLPNSYEQYF.